This T cell receptor beta chain was captured by sequencing in a study of blood T cell repertoires in COVID-19. Repertoires were generated with immunoSEQ multiplex PCR, while TCRdb's copy carries only in-frame clones and drops some. Of 200,000 to 300,000 clones in the sample, 70% to 90% were seen once. V lost 5 bases, J lost 0 bases, and 11 bases lay in between. The CDR3 is made up of 15 amino acids. Per the germline V gene, CDR1 is MGHRA and CDR2 is YSYEKL. This clone was observed a few times. The V call is TRBV4-1, the J call TRBJ1-3; D perhaps matches TRBD1 (5 bases). Specimen: peripheral blood. This clonotype was sampled from a woman aged 50 to 60 with acute or convalescent COVID-19. This CDR3 is CASSSRGFSGNTIYF. The CDR3 region has the DNA TGCGCCAGCAGCTCTCGGGGGTTCTCTGGAAACACCATATATTTT.